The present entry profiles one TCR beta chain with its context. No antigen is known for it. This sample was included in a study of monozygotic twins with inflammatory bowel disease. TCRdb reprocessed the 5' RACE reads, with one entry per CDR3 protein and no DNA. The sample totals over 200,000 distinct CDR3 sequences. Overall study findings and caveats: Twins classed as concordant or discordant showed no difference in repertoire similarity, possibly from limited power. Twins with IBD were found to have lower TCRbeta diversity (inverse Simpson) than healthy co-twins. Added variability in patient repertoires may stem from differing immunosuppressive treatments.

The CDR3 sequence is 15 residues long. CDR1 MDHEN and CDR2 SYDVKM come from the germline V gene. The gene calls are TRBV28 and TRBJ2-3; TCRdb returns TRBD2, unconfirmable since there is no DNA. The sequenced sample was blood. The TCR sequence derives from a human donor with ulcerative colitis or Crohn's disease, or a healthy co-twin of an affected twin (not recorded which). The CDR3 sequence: CASSSAGGPPDTQYF.